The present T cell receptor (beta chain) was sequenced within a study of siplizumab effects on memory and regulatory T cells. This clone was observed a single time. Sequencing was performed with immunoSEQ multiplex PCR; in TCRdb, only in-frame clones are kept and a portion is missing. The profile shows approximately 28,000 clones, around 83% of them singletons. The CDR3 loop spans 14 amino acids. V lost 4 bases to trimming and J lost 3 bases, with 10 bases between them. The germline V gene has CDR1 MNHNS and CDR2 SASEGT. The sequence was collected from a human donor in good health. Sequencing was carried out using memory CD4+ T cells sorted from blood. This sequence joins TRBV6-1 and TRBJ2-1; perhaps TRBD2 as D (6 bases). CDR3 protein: CASSVGSSYNEQFF. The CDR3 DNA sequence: TGTGCCAGCAGTGTCGGGAGTAGCTACAATGAGCAGTTCTTC.